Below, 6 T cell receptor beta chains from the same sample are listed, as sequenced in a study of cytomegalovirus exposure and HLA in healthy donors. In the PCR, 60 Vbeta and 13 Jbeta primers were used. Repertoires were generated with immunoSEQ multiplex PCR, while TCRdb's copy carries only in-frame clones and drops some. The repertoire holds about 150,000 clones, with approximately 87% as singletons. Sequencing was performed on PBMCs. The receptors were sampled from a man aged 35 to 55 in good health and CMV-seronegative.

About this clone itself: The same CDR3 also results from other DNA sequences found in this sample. The CDR3 sequence: CSVDRGNTGELFF. The CDR3 nucleotides read TGCAGCGTTGACAGGGGAAACACCGGGGAGCTGTTTTTT. The V call is TRBV29-1, the J call TRBJ2-2, with D tentatively TRBD1 (6 bases). The germline V gene encodes CDR1 SQVTM and CDR2 ANQGSEA. The CDR3 sequence is 13 residues long. V was shortened by 3 bases and J by 2 bases, with 7 bases between the two germline ends.

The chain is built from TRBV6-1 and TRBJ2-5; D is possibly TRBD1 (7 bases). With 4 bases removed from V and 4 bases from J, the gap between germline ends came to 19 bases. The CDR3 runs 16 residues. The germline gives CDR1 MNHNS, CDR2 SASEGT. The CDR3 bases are TGTGCCAGCAGTGTCCCCTACAGGGGAGGCGGAGAGACCCAGTACTTC. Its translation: CASSVPYRGGGETQYF.

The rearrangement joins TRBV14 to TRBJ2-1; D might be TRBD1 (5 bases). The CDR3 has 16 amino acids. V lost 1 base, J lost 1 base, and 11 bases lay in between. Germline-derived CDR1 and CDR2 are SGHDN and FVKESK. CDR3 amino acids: CASSQVDRVSYNEQFF. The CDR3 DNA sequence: TGTGCCAGCAGCCAAGTCGACAGAGTTTCCTACAATGAGCAGTTCTTC.

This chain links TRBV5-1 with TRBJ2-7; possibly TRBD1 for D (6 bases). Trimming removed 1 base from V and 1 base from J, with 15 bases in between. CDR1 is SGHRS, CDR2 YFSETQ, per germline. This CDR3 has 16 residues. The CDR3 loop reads CASSLSGVSASYEQYF. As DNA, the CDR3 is TGCGCCAGCAGCTTGTCAGGGGTCAGTGCATCCTACGAGCAGTACTTC. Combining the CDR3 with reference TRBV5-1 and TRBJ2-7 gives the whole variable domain KAGVTQTPRYLIKTRGQQVTLSCSPISGHRSVSWYQQTPGQGLQFLFEYFSETQRNKGNFPGRFSGRQFSNSRSEMNVSTLELGDSALYLCASSLSGVSASYEQYFGPGTRLTVT.

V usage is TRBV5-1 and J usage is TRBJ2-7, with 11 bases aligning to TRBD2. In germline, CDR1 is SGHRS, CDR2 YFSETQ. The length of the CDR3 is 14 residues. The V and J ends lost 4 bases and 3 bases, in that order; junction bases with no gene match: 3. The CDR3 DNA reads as TGCGCCAGCAGCACTAGCGGGGGAGACTACGAGCAGTACTTC. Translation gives CASSTSGGDYEQYF.

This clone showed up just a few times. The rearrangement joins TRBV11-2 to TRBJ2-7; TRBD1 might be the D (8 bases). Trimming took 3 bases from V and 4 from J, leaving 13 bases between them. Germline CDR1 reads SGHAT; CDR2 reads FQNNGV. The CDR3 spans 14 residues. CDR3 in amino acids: CASSLTGDYYEQYF. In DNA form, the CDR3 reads TGTGCCAGCAGCTTGACAGGGGACTATTACGAGCAGTACTTC.